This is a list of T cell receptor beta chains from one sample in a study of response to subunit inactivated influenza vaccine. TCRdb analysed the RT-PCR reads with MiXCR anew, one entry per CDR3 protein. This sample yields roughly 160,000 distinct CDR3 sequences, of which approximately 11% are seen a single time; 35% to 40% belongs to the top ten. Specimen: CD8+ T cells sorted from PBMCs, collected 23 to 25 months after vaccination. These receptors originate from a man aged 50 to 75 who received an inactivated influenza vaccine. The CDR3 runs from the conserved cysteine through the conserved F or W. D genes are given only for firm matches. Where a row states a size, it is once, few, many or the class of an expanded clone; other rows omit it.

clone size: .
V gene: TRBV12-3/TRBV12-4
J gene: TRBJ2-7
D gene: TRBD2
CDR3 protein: CASSLKVGIAGGSSYEQYF
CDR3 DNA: TGTGCCAGCAGTTTGAAGGTTGGGATAGCGGGAGGGAGCTCCTACGAGCAGTACTTC

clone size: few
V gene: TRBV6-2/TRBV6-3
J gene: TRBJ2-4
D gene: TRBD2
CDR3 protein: CASGRDLAKNIQYF
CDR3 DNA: TGTGCCAGCGGGAGGGATTTAGCCAAAAACATTCAGTACTTC

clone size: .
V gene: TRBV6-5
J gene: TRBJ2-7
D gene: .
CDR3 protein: CASSFVGGTYEQYF
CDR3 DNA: TGTGCCAGCAGTTTCGTGGGGGGTACCTACGAGCAGTACTTC

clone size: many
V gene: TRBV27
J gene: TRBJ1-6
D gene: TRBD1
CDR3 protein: CASSRMGQTDSPLHF
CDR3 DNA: TGTGCCAGCAGCCGAATGGGACAGACGGATTCACCCCTCCACTTT

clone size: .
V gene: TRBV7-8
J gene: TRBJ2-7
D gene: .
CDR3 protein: CASRAGTHYEQYF
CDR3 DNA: TGTGCCAGCAGGGCCGGGACGCACTACGAGCAGTACTTC

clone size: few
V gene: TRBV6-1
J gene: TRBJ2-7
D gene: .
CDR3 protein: CASLDTDTYEQYF
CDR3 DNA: TGTGCCAGTCTGGACACGGACACCTACGAGCAGTACTTC

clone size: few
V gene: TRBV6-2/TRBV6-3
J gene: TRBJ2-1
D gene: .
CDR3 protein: CATSGPGHHSYNEQFF
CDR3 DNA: TGTGCCACTTCGGGCCCGGGACACCACTCCTACAATGAGCAGTTCTTC

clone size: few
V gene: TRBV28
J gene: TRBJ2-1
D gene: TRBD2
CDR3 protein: CASTGLAGHNPSYNEQFF
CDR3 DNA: TGTGCCAGCACCGGACTAGCGGGACATAACCCCTCCTACAATGAGCAGTTCTTC

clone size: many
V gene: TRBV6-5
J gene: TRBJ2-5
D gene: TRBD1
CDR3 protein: CASSYDRAGETQYF
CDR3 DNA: TGTGCCAGCAGTTACGACAGGGCGGGAGAGACCCAGTACTTC

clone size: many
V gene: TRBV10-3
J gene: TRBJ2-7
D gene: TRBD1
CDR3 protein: CAISPDRAYEQYF
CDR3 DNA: TGTGCCATCAGTCCCGACAGGGCGTACGAGCAGTACTTC

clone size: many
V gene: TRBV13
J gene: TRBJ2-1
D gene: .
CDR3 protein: CASSSKEALPLSYNEQFF
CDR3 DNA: TGTGCCAGCAGCTCTAAGGAGGCCTTACCCCTCTCCTACAATGAGCAGTTCTTC

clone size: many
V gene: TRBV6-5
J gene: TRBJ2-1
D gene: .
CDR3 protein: CASSAAGNEQFF
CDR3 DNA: TGTGCCAGCAGTGCGGCCGGTAATGAGCAGTTCTTC

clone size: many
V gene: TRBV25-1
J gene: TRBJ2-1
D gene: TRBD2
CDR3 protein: CASSGGTSGRNEQFF
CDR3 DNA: TGTGCCAGCAGTGGCGGGACTAGCGGGAGGAATGAGCAGTTCTTC

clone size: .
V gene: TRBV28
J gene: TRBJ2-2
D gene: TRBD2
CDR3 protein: CASSLVTSGNTGELFF
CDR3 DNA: TGTGCCAGCAGTTTGGTGACTAGCGGGAACACCGGGGAGCTGTTTTTT

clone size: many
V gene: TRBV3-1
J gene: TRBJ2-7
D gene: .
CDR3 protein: CASSQIWGGAFSGEQYF
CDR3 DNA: TGTGCCAGCAGCCAAATCTGGGGGGGGGCCTTCTCTGGCGAGCAGTACTTC

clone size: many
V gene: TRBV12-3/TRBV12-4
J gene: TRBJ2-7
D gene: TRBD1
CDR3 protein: CASSLGQGAFYEQYF
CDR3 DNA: TGTGCCAGCAGTTTAGGACAGGGGGCTTTCTACGAGCAGTACTTC

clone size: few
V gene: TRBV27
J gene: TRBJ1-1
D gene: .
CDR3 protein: CASSSLGGVNTEAFF
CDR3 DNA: TGTGCCAGCAGTTCGCTCGGCGGGGTGAACACTGAAGCTTTCTTT

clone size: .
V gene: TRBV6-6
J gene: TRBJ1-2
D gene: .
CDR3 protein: CARSYSFGYFTF
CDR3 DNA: TGTGCCAGAAGTTACTCGTTTGGCTACTTCACCTTC

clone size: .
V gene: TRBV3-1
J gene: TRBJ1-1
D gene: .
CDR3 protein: CASSGAGFSNTEAFF
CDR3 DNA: TGTGCCAGCAGCGGAGCGGGATTCTCGAACACTGAAGCTTTCTTT

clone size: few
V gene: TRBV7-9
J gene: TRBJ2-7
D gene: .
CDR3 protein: CASSLTQGGYEQYF
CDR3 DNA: TGTGCCAGCAGCTTAACCCAAGGCGGATACGAGCAGTACTTC

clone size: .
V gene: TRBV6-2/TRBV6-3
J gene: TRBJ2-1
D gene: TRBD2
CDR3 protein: CASRGSGGASPNEQFF
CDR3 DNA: TGTGCCAGCAGGGGTAGCGGGGGGGCCTCCCCCAATGAGCAGTTCTTC

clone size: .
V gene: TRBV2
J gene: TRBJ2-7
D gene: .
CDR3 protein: CASSGGALANYEQYF
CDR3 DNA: TGTGCCAGCAGTGGGGGGGCTCTAGCGAATTACGAGCAGTACTTC

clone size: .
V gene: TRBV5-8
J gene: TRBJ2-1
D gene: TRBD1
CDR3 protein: CASSEGQGSYNEQFF
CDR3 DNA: TGTGCCAGCAGCGAGGGACAGGGGAGTTACAATGAGCAGTTCTTC

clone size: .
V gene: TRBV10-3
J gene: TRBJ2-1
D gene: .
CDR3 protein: CAISTPGPSHNEQFF
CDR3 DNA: TGTGCCATCAGCACCCCCGGCCCCAGCCACAATGAGCAGTTCTTC

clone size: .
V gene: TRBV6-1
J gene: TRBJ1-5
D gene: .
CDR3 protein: CASTTGNNQPQHF
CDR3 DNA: TGTGCCAGCACTACAGGGAACAATCAGCCCCAGCATTTT

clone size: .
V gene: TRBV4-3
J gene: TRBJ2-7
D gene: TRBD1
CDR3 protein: CASAIAGGVYEQYF
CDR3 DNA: TGCGCCAGCGCGATAGCAGGGGGCGTTTACGAGCAGTACTTC